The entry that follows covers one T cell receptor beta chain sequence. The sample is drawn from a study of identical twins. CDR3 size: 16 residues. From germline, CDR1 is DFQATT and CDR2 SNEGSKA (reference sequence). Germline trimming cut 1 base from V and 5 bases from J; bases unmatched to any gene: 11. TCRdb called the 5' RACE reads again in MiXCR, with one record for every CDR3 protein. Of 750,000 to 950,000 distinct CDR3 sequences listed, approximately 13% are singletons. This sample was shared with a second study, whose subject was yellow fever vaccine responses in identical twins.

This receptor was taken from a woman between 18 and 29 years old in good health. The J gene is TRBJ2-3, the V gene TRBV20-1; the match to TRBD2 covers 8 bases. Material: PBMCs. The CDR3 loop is CSARVGSAGGLDTQYF. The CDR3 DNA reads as TGCAGTGCTAGAGTAGGATCGGCGGGGGGCTTAGATACGCAGTATTTT.